This T cell receptor (beta chain) stems from a study of T-cell memory formation after mild COVID-19. Study information: The two donors had largely donor-specific TCR clusters. General study points: The study detected some responding clones in pre-infection memory, suggesting cross-reactive memory joined.

Concerning this clonotype: What it binds is not known.

The 5'RACE method, run with constant-segment primers, produced TCR alpha and TCR beta cDNA libraries (carrying sample barcodes and UMIs). Using its own MiXCR run on the 5' RACE reads, TCRdb lists one record per CDR3 protein. The table has 500,000 to 600,000 distinct CDR3 sequences, under 20% seen once. The CDR3 spans 14 residues. Germline CDR1 reads MGHDK; CDR2 reads SYGVNS. Trimming took 3 bases from V and 4 from J; bases not matched to a gene: 3. This TCR came from an adult woman who had mild COVID-19 (a few samples of this study predate the infection). Cell type and time point are not known. The chain links TRBV25-1 to TRBJ1-2; 9 nucleotides agree with TRBD1. Sequenced material: PBMCs or a T cell subset sorted from them (not recorded which). In nucleotides, the CDR3 is TGTGCCAGCAGTGACTCGACAGGGGGCTATGGCTACACCTTC. Its translation is CASSDSTGGYGYTF.